This TCR beta chain was recorded in a study of cytomegalovirus exposure and HLA in healthy donors (dated by TCRdb to 2017 to 2019). Study-wide context: According to a later analysis, one platform produced both the approximately 110 validation repertoires and the approximately 670 repertoires of the first cohort. The study was designed to test whether signatures of past pathogen exposure could be identified by cataloging public T cell receptors. Besides the first cohort of around 670 subjects, a separate validation cohort made up of some 110 different subjects was used. The study combined high-throughput TCR immunosequencing, statistical association of individual TCRs with disease status, and machine learning to predict cytomegalovirus infection status. General study outcomes and caveats: Cytomegalovirus status was reported to be diagnosed by the classifier with high specificity and sensitivity in both the original and validation cohorts. According to the authors, the approach could potentially be generalized to other disease states and immunological phenotypes. All 120 or so repertoires were used to score co-occurrence in the validation cohort in a later analysis, because that analysis had no HLA typing for the cohort. In a later analysis, TCRs clustered in the first cohort were found to also tend to co-occur in the roughly 110 validation repertoires, with around 94% of cluster scores above 0. In the study, some 160 TCR beta chains were listed as associated with cytomegalovirus. Most TCR sequences were observed very rarely across donors, whereas some public TCRs were present in many individuals. In vitro tests confirmed that a few of the cytomegalovirus-associated TCR beta chains recognize cytomegalovirus antigens.

The germline V gene (reference sequence) sets CDR1 to SGHNT and CDR2 to YYREEE. Trimming takes 4 bases from V and 11 bases from J, and the germline ends sit 19 bases apart. Including the terminal cysteine and phenylalanine, the CDR3 comprises 13 residues. Just the 39-base CDR3 DNA is kept, in frame starting at base 1. Library preparation employed the immunoSEQ multiplex PCR assay. In the source study's methods: To diagnose cytomegalovirus status from the catalog of TCR beta chain sequences, a statistical classification framework was built. In TCRdb, the immuneACCESS table is reduced to in-frame sequences with V and J assigned. These tables do not hold every clone; where another copy was compared, an unresolved V gene accounts for under half, and the others remain unexplained. V and J calls and clone size are copied from that table; D and trimming were computed from the DNA. The sample includes roughly 250,000 clones, with more than 75% observed a single time. The top ten clones comprise roughly 1.2% of the sample.

As concerns this clone: It lacks a known antigen. The input lacks base qualities; no much larger clone sits a single base away.

Donors formed part of the validation cohort, which comprised 120 or so subjects and was distinct from the first cohort of 666 subjects. The sample comprised PBMCs. Recombination joined TRBV5-4 with TRBJ2-7; D gene: possibly TRBD2, on 5 matching bases. This clonotype originated in a young woman in good health and CMV-seropositive. The CDR3 amino acid sequence is: CASSVSPEGSKYF. The DNA sequence is as follows: TGTGCCAGCAGCGTGAGTCCAGAGGGAAGTAAGTACTTC.